These T cell receptor beta chains were read from a single sample in a study of blood T cell repertoires in COVID-19. This table comes from immunoSEQ multiplex PCR, and its TCRdb copy is limited to in-frame clones, with some not included. The repertoire holds around 180,000 clones, approximately 87% seen once, with about 20% in the top ten. Input material: peripheral blood. Receptors originate from a man in his 70s with active or convalescent COVID-19. Both conserved end residues are part of each CDR3. The order of the fields is J gene, clone size, V gene, D gene, CDR3 protein, CDR3 DNA. The D gene is left open where the match is weak. Only part of the rows carry a size: once, few, many, or a class if the clone is expanded.

J: TRBJ1-3; size: -; V: TRBV13; D: TRBD1; CDR3: CATRQGSSGNTIYF; DNA: TGTGCCACACGACAGGGGAGCTCTGGAAACACCATATATTTT
J: TRBJ2-1; size: -; V: TRBV18; D: TRBD1; CDR3: CASSPGQAESGNEQFF; DNA: TGTGCCAGCTCACCGGGACAGGCCGAGTCCGGCAATGAGCAGTTCTTC
J: TRBJ1-2; size: once; V: TRBV29-1; D: TRBD1; CDR3: CSVQTGGNYGYTF; DNA: TGCAGCGTTCAGACAGGGGGTAACTATGGCTACACCTTC
J: TRBJ1-1; size: -; V: TRBV9; D: -; CDR3: CASSENREGDQAEAFF; DNA: TGTGCCAGCAGCGAGAACAGGGAGGGGGACCAAGCTGAAGCTTTCTTT
J: TRBJ1-2; size: once; V: TRBV28; D: -; CDR3: CASSLPQGGYTF; DNA: TGTGCCAGCAGTTTACCGCAGGGTGGCTACACCTTC
J: TRBJ1-2; size: -; V: TRBV7-2; D: TRBD1; CDR3: CASSKQGNSNGYTF; DNA: TGTGCCAGCAGCAAACAGGGGAATTCTAATGGCTACACCTTC
J: TRBJ2-1; size: -; V: TRBV29-1; D: TRBD1; CDR3: CSVGRDRGHEQFF; DNA: TGCAGCGTTGGTCGGGACAGGGGCCATGAGCAGTTCTTC
J: TRBJ1-1; size: -; V: TRBV6-5; D: -; CDR3: CASSYSRGSAEAFF; DNA: TGTGCCAGCAGTTACTCAAGGGGGTCGGCCGAAGCTTTCTTT
J: TRBJ2-7; size: -; V: TRBV20-1; D: -; CDR3: CSAETAYEQYF; DNA: TGCAGTGCTGAGACAGCCTACGAGCAGTACTTC
J: TRBJ2-4; size: -; V: TRBV10-3; D: TRBD2; CDR3: CAISESASGRIPKNIQYF; DNA: TGTGCCATCAGTGAGTCTGCTAGCGGGAGGATCCCCAAAAACATTCAGTACTTC
J: TRBJ2-7; size: many; V: TRBV6-5; D: TRBD2; CDR3: CASSPGLAGGYEQYF; DNA: TGTGCCAGCAGTCCTGGACTAGCGGGAGGCTACGAGCAGTACTTC
J: TRBJ2-2; size: few; V: TRBV7-2; D: TRBD2; CDR3: CASTPRRLADTGELFF; DNA: TGTGCCAGCACCCCTAGGAGACTAGCAGACACCGGGGAGCTGTTTTTT
J: TRBJ1-4; size: -; V: TRBV7-2; D: -; CDR3: CASSLGQANEKLFF; DNA: TGTGCCAGCAGCTTAGGACAAGCTAATGAAAAACTGTTTTTT
J: TRBJ1-1; size: -; V: TRBV13; D: -; CDR3: CASSRPINGENTEAFF; DNA: TGTGCCAGCAGCCGCCCAATTAACGGGGAGAACACTGAAGCTTTCTTT
J: TRBJ1-5; size: few; V: TRBV18; D: TRBD1; CDR3: CASSPQGQGGQPQHF; DNA: TGTGCCAGCTCACCACAGGGACAGGGGGGCCAGCCCCAGCATTTT
J: TRBJ2-7; size: -; V: TRBV18; D: -; CDR3: CASSPGQYSYEQYF; DNA: TGTGCCAGCTCACCAGGGCAGTACTCCTACGAGCAGTACTTC
J: TRBJ1-1; size: -; V: TRBV6-5; D: TRBD1; CDR3: CATRWTGDVAFF; DNA: TGTGCCACCAGATGGACAGGGGATGTAGCTTTCTTT
J: TRBJ2-2; size: -; V: TRBV7-2; D: TRBD2; CDR3: CASSLAILAGGTGELFF; DNA: TGTGCCAGCAGCTTAGCGATCCTAGCGGGAGGCACCGGGGAGCTGTTTTTT
J: TRBJ1-2; size: -; V: TRBV29-1; D: -; CDR3: CSVDRGPYGYTF; DNA: TGCAGCGTTGACAGGGGCCCCTATGGCTACACCTTC
J: TRBJ2-7; size: once; V: TRBV10-1; D: TRBD2; CDR3: CASSPLAGGSYEQYF; DNA: TGCGCCAGCAGTCCGCTAGCGGGGGGCTCCTACGAGCAGTACTTC